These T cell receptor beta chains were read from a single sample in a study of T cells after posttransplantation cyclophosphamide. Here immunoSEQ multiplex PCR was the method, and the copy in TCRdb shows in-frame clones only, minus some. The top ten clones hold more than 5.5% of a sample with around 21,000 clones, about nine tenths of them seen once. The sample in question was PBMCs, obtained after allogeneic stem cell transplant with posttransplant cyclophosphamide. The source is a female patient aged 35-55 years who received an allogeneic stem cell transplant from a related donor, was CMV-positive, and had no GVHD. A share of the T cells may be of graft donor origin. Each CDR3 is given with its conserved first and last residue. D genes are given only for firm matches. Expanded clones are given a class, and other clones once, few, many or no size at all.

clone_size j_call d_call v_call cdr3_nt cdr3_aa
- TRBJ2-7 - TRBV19 TGTGCCAGTAGCAGGGGCGGAGCCTACGAGCAGTACTTC CASSRGGAYEQYF
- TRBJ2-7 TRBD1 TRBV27 TGTGCCAGCAGTTTGGCAGGGGGCCGCTACGAGCAGTACTTC CASSLAGGRYEQYF
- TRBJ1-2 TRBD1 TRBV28 TGTGCCAGCAGTACCTCCGGGACAGGGCCGCTCCTCTATGGCTACACCTTC CASSTSGTGPLLYGYTF
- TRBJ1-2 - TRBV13 TGTGCCAGCAGCTTAGGTTTGGGGGGAGGCTACACCTTC CASSLGLGGGYTF
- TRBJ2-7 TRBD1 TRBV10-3 TGTGCCACAAGATTGGGACAGCCCTACGAGCAGTACTTC CATRLGQPYEQYF
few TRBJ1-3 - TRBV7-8 TGTGCCAGCAGCCCCCTTCAGGGGAACTCTGGAAACACCATATATTTT CASSPLQGNSGNTIYF
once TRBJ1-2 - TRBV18 TGTGCCAGCTCACCAACGACAGTCGAAGGCTACACCTTC CASSPTTVEGYTF
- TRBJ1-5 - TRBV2 TGTGCCAGCAGTGAAGCCCTAGGGCAGGGAAGGGAGCCCCAGCATTTT CASSEALGQGREPQHF
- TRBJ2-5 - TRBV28 TGTGCCAGCAGTTTAGGGGTCAGGGTAAGGGAGACCCAGTACTTC CASSLGVRVRETQYF
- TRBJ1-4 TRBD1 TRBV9 TGTGCCAGCAGCGAGGGGGGGACAGGGAGAGAAAAACTGTTTTTT CASSEGGTGREKLFF
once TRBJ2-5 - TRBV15 TGTGCCACCAGTACAATGTTGGGTAGCGGAGAGACCCAGTACTTC CATSTMLGSGETQYF
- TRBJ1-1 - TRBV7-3 TGTGCCAGCAGCCCCATTCCGGGCACTGAAGCTTTCTTT CASSPIPGTEAFF
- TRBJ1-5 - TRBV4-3 TGCGCCAGCAGCCAAGATTGGCTGGTCAATCAGCCCCAGCATTTT CASSQDWLVNQPQHF
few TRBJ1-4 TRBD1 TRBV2 TGTGCCAGCTCTTTACAGGGGCCGAAGGAAAAACTGTTTTTT CASSLQGPKEKLFF
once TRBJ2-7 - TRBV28 TGTGCCAGCATCCCACGGGGGACTTCATCCTACGAGCAGTACTTC CASIPRGTSSYEQYF
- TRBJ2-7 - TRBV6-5 TGTGCCAGTCAGACTCCACGGGAGCGGGAGCAGTACTTC CASQTPREREQYF